A selection of T cell receptor beta chains follows, all from one sample in a study of shared clonotypes between healthy human individuals. The table came from immunoSEQ multiplex PCR; TCRdb's copy has only in-frame clones and leaves some out. The data hold approximately 2,000,000 clones, with under 95% observed a single time. Sequencing input: naive CD4+ T cells from PBMCs. The receptors come from a man aged 18 to 35 in good health. Some clones in this sample may be carry-over from other donors' samples. The CDR3 runs from the conserved cysteine through the conserved F or W. The D gene is left open where the match is weak. Only part of the rows carry a size: once, few, many, or a class if the clone is expanded.

V gene	J gene	clone size	D gene	CDR3 DNA	CDR3 protein
TRBV28	TRBJ1-2	.	.	TGTGCCAGCAGGGGTCCCCCGTCCCCGAGCTATGGCTACACCTTC	CASRGPPSPSYGYTF
TRBV5-1	TRBJ2-5	once	.	TGCGCCAGCAGGAGCACGACTCGGGGGCCCCTCCAAGAGACCCAGTACTTC	CASRSTTRGPLQETQYF
TRBV7-9	TRBJ1-1	.	.	TGTGCCAGCAGCTTCCGGGAAGGTGGCACTGAAGCTTTCTTT	CASSFREGGTEAFF
TRBV9	TRBJ2-1	once	.	TGTGCCAGCAGCCGTGACTCCTACAATGAGCAGTTCTTC	CASSRDSYNEQFF
TRBV30	TRBJ1-4	.	.	TGTGCCTGGAGTGAGCCCAAAGAGCGGGAAAAACTGTTTTTT	CAWSEPKEREKLFF
TRBV4-1	TRBJ1-2	.	TRBD1	TGCGCCAGCGCGTCGACAGGGGTTAACTATGGCTACACCTTC	CASASTGVNYGYTF
TRBV19	TRBJ1-5	.	TRBD1	TGTGCCAGTAGTATAAGGGAGTGGGACAGAGACAATCAGCCCCAGCATTTT	CASSIREWDRDNQPQHF
TRBV6-5	TRBJ1-1	.	TRBD1	TGTGCCAGCACCAAGGACAGGGTGAACACTGAAGCTTTCTTT	CASTKDRVNTEAFF
TRBV11-2	TRBJ2-7	.	TRBD2	TGTGCCAGCAGCTTAGTTGTGGCTAGCGGGATCCCCTACGAGCAGTACTTC	CASSLVVASGIPYEQYF
TRBV19	TRBJ2-7	.	.	TGTGCCAGTAGTAGTCCAAGTAGCGGCTACGAGCAGTACTTC	CASSSPSSGYEQYF
TRBV9	TRBJ2-1	.	.	TGTGCCAGCAGCGTAGCTGGGGCTAATGAGCAGTTCTTC	CASSVAGANEQFF
TRBV15	TRBJ1-2	.	.	TGTGCCACCAGCAGACAGTGGGCGAATTTAGTAGGCTACACCTTC	CATSRQWANLVGYTF
TRBV5-1	TRBJ1-2	once	.	TGCGCCAGCAGCTTGAGGCAGGGTTATGGCTACACCTTC	CASSLRQGYGYTF
TRBV5-1	TRBJ2-7	.	TRBD2	TGCGCCAGCACCTTGGGGTATCTAGCGGGCTCAGCCTACGAGCAGTACTTC	CASTLGYLAGSAYEQYF
TRBV6-1	TRBJ1-3	.	TRBD1	TGTGCCAGCATCAGGACAGGGGCTGGAAACACCATATATTTT	CASIRTGAGNTIYF
TRBV7-3	TRBJ2-2	.	.	TGTGCCAGCAGCCCCCCAGGAGGGCCCGGGGAGCTGTTTTTT	CASSPPGGPGELFF
TRBV7-8	TRBJ1-5	.	.	TGTGCCAGCAGCCTTACCGCGGGACTATACAATCAGCCCCAGCATTTT	CASSLTAGLYNQPQHF
TRBV28	TRBJ2-2	once	TRBD2	TGTGCCAGCAACGTGGGAGGGCGCACCGGGGAGCTGTTTTTT	CASNVGGRTGELFF
TRBV5-1	TRBJ2-1	.	.	TGCGCCAGCAGCTTGGCCGGAGGACCCTCAAGGGAGCAGTTCTTC	CASSLAGGPSREQFF
TRBV18	TRBJ1-5	.	.	TGTGCCAGCTCACCGGGGGACTCTCAGCATTTT	CASSPGDSQHF
TRBV19	TRBJ1-5	.	.	TGTGCCAGTAGTAACAGCGGAGGGTACCTCCCCAATCAGCCCCAGCATTTT	CASSNSGGYLPNQPQHF
TRBV5-1	TRBJ2-6	.	.	TGCGCCAGCAGCTACGGGGGCTCTGGGGCCAACGTCCTGACTTTC	CASSYGGSGANVLTF
TRBV5-4	TRBJ2-5	.	TRBD1	TGTGCCAGCAGCTTGGGGGGACAGGTGGCCCGGCAGAGGGAGACCCAGTACTTC	CASSLGGQVARQRETQYF
TRBV10-1	TRBJ2-7	once	.	TGCGCCATCGGAACGGGCGGGTCCTACGAGCAGTACTTC	CAIGTGGSYEQYF
TRBV5-1	TRBJ2-1	once	TRBD2	TGCGCCAGCAGCTTATATTTAGCGGGAGGACTTTACAATGAGCAGTTCTTC	CASSLYLAGGLYNEQFF
TRBV5-1	TRBJ2-2	.	TRBD1	TGCGCCAGCAGCTTGGCGACAGGGCTTTCGAACACCGGGGAGCTGTTTTTT	CASSLATGLSNTGELFF
TRBV28	TRBJ1-2	few	TRBD1	TGTGCCAGCAGCCCCCCTGGGACAGGGTACTTCTATGGCTACACCTTC	CASSPPGTGYFYGYTF
TRBV7-9	TRBJ1-2	.	TRBD1	TGTGCCAGCAGCGCATTCCTCTACGCCGGGACAGCCCATGGCTACACCTTC	CASSAFLYAGTAHGYTF
TRBV5-1	TRBJ2-5	.	.	TGCGCCAGCAGCTTGGTTGGGACTCGACAAGAGACCCAGTACTTC	CASSLVGTRQETQYF
TRBV29-1	TRBJ2-2	.	TRBD1	TGCAGCGCGAGACAGGGGGCGAACACCGGGGAGCTGTTTTTT	CSARQGANTGELFF
TRBV5-1	TRBJ2-3	.	.	TGCGCCAGCAGCTTGCAGGGTGGGACAGATACGCAGTATTTT	CASSLQGGTDTQYF
TRBV28	TRBJ2-7	.	TRBD1	TGTGCCAGCAGTTTACCTCGGGGACAGGGGGCTTACGAGCAGTACTTC	CASSLPRGQGAYEQYF
TRBV5-1	TRBJ1-4	once	.	TGCGCCAGCAGCTTCGATGGTGCTTATGTAGAAAAACTGTTTTTT	CASSFDGAYVEKLFF
TRBV19	TRBJ1-5	.	TRBD1	TGTGCCAGTAGTATCACAGGGGCCAATCAGCCCCAGCATTTT	CASSITGANQPQHF
TRBV4-1	TRBJ2-7	.	TRBD1	TGCGCCAGCAGCCAACCGGGACAGGGGGCGGACGAGCAGTACTTC	CASSQPGQGADEQYF
TRBV10-2	TRBJ1-3	.	.	TGCGCCAGCAGTGAGCCGGGCCGGTCTGGAAACACCATATATTTT	CASSEPGRSGNTIYF
TRBV14	TRBJ2-3	.	.	TGTGCCAGCAGCCCGGGTGCAGTCCAAGATACGCAGTATTTT	CASSPGAVQDTQYF
TRBV18	TRBJ2-3	.	.	TGTGCCAGCTCACCAATGGGTGCAGATACGCAGTATTTT	CASSPMGADTQYF
TRBV6-1	TRBJ1-4	.	.	TGTGCCAGCAGCCCAGACACCCGCCGCGAAAAACTGTTTTTT	CASSPDTRREKLFF
TRBV5-1	TRBJ2-1	.	TRBD1	TGCGCCAGCAGCCCGGACATCCGACAGGGGGCCAATGAGCAGTTCTTC	CASSPDIRQGANEQFF
TRBV6-5	TRBJ1-2	.	TRBD1	TGTGCCAGCAGGGGGGACAGGGGATCTACCTATGGCTACACCTTC	CASRGDRGSTYGYTF
TRBV2	TRBJ1-2	once	.	TGTGCCAGCATCCTTGGGCCTCCCTATGGCTACACCTTC	CASILGPPYGYTF
TRBV30	TRBJ2-3	.	.	TGTGCCTGGGTCCTAAAAAAGGGGCCCACAGATACGCAGTATTTT	CAWVLKKGPTDTQYF
TRBV27	TRBJ2-2	.	TRBD2	TGTGCCAGCCGGACTAGCGGCCGTTCCGGGGAGCTGTTTTTT	CASRTSGRSGELFF
TRBV7-3	TRBJ2-5	.	.	TGTGCCAGCAGCGAAGGAGGACTCCAAGAGACCCAGTACTTC	CASSEGGLQETQYF
TRBV12-5	TRBJ1-2	.	TRBD1	TGTGCTAGTGGTTTGGATGTAGCTGGCACAGGGGGCGCAGGCCTAGGCGGCTACACCTTC	CASGLDVAGTGGAGLGGYTF
TRBV6-1	TRBJ1-2	.	.	TGTGCCAGCAGTGAAGGGCAGCTCATTAACTATGGCTACACCTTC	CASSEGQLINYGYTF
TRBV18	TRBJ2-5	once	TRBD1	TGTGCCAGCTCACAAGACAGGGATCATCCGACCCAAGAGACCCAGTACTTC	CASSQDRDHPTQETQYF
TRBV7-2	TRBJ2-5	.	.	TGTGCCAGCAGCTTAGGGGGCTCACGAGAGACCCAGTACTTC	CASSLGGSRETQYF
TRBV5-1	TRBJ2-1	.	TRBD1	TGCGCCAGCACTAACCGTCAGGGACAGGGTTTTTGGGAGCAGTTCTTC	CASTNRQGQGFWEQFF
TRBV5-1	TRBJ1-1	.	TRBD1	TGCGCCAGCAGCCGAGGGGGCTTCACTGAAGCTTTCTTT	CASSRGGFTEAFF